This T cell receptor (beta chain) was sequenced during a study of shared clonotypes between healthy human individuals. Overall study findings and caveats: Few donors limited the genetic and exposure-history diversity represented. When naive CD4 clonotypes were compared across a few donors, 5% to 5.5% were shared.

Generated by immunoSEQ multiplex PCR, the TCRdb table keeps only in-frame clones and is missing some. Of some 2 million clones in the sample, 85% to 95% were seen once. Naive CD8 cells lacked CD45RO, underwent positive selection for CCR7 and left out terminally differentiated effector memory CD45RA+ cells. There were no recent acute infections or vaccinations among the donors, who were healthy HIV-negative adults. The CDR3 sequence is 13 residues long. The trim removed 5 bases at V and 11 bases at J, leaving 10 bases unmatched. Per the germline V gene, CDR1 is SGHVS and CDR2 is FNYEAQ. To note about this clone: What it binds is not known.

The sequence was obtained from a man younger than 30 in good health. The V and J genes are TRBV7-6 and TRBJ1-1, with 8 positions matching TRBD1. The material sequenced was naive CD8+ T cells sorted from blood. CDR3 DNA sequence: TGTGCCAGCAGCCAGGGGGCGGGGTTGTACGCTTTCTTT. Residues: CASSQGAGLYAFF.